The clone carrying this T cell receptor (beta chain) was recorded once. The Seattle site enrolled patients during active infection and followed them longitudinally. These data belong to a study of blood T cell repertoires in COVID-19. The V end was cut by 4 bases, the J end by 10 bases, with 15 bases between. Germline V lookup: CDR1 SGHRS, CDR2 YFSETQ. The CDR3 length is 14 residues. Profiling relied on immunoSEQ multiplex PCR, and the TCRdb table lists in-frame clones only, not all of them. The sample includes roughly 160,000 clones, around four fifths of them seen just once. This receptor was identified in a woman of 80 years or more with COVID-19, enrolled during active disease. The chain uses TRBV5-1 and TRBJ1-6; tentative D call: TRBD1 (5 bases). The sequencing sample was made of peripheral blood. Here the CDR3 DNA reads TGCGCCAGCAGCCGGGGGGACCCGGCCTCACCCCTCCACTTT. The encoded protein is CASSRGDPASPLHF.